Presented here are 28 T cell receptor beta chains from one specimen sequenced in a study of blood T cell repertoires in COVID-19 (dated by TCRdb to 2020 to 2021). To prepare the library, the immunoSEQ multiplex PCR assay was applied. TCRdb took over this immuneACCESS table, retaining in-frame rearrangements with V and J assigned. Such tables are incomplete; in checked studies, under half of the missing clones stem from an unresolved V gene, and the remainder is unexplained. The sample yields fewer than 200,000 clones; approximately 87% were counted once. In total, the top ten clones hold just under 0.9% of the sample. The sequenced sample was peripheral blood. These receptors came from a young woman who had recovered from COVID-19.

The CDR3 is CASSKGQGPTSGANVLTF. The CDR3 bases are TGCGCCAGCAGCAAAGGACAGGGGCCGACCTCTGGGGCCAACGTCCTGACTTTC. The chain is built from TRBV4-3 and TRBJ2-6; 9 bases line up with TRBD1. J was trimmed by 0 bases and V by 5 bases; bases with no gene match: 8. The CDR3 runs 18 residues. CDR1 is LGHNA and CDR2 is YSLEER in the germline V gene.

The CDR3 sequence is CASSFDRTGGGNTIYF. Here the CDR3 DNA reads TGCGCCAGCAGCTTCGATCGGACAGGGGGAGGAAACACCATATATTTT. The V gene is TRBV5-1, the J gene TRBJ1-3; 10 bases line up with TRBD1. V gave up 2 bases and J gave up 4 bases; unmatched junction bases: 6. CDR1 is SGHRS, CDR2 YFSETQ, per germline. The CDR3 is 16 residues long.

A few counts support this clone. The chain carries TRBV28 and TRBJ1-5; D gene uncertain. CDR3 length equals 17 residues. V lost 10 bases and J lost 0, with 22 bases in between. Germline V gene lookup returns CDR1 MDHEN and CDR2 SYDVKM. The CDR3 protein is CATRLFRGTYSNQPQHF. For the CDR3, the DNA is TGTGCCACCAGGTTGTTCCGGGGAACTTATAGCAATCAGCCCCAGCATTTT.

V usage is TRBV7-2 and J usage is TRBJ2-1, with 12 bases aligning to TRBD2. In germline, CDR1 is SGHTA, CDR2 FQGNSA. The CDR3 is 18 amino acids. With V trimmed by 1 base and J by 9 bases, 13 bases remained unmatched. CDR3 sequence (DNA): TGTGCCAGCAGCTTAGTACTAGCGGGAGGCCCTGGGTTTTTTGAGCAGTTCTTC. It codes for CASSLVLAGGPGFFEQFF.

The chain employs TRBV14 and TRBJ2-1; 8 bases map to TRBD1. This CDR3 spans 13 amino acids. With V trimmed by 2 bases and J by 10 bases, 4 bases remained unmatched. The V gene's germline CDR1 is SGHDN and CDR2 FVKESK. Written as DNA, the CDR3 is TGTGCCAGCAGCCAAACAGGGGGGAGCGAGCAGTTCTTC. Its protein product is CASSQTGGSEQFF. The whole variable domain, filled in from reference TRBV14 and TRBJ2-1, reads EAGVTQFPSHSVIEKGQTVTLRCDPISGHDNLYWYRRVMGKEIKFLLHFVKESKQDESGMPNNRFLAERTGGTYSTLKVQPAELEDSGVYFCASSQTGGSEQFFGPGTRLTVL.

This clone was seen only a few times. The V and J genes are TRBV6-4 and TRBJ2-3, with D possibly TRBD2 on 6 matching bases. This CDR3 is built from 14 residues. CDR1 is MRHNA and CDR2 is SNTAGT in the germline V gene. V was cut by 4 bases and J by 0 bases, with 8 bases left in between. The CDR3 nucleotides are TGTGCCAGCAGTGCGGGGACTAGCACAGATACGCAGTATTTT. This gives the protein CASSAGTSTDTQYF.

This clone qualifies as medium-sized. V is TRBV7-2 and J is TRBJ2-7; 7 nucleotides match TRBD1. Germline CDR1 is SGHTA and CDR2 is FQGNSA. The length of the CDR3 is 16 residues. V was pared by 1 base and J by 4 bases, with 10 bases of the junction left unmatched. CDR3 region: CASSLGYGTVDYEQYF. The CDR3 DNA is TGTGCCAGCAGCTTAGGATACGGGACAGTAGATTACGAGCAGTACTTC.

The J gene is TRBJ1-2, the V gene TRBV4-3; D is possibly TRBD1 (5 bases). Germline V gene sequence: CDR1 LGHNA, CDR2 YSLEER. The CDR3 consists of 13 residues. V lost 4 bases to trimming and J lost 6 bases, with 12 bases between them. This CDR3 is CASSPLGGDGYTF. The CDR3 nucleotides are TGCGCCAGCAGCCCCCTTGGAGGGGATGGCTACACCTTC.

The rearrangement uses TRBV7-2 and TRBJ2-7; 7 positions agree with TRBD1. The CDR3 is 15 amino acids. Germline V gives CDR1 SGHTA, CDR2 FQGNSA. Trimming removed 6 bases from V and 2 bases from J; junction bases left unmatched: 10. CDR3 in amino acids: CASRPSGTDPYEQYF. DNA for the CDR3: TGTGCCAGCAGACCATCCGGGACAGATCCCTACGAGCAGTACTTC.

CDR3 amino acids: CASSPRQGAGNTIYF. CDR3 DNA: TGTGCCAGCAGCCCTCGACAGGGAGCCGGAAACACCATATATTTT. The chain couples TRBV7-2 to TRBJ1-3; 7 bases are a match to TRBD1. Germline V gene sequence: CDR1 SGHTA, CDR2 FQGNSA. The CDR3 spans 15 residues. The J segment lost 4 bases and the V segment lost 5 bases, leaving 8 bases of the junction unmatched.

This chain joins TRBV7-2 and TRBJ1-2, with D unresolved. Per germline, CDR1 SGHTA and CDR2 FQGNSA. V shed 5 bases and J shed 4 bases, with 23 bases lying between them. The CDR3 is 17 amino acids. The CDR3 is CASSIPTRGDMVYGYTF. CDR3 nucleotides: TGTGCCAGCAGCATACCCACACGGGGAGATATGGTCTATGGCTACACCTTC.

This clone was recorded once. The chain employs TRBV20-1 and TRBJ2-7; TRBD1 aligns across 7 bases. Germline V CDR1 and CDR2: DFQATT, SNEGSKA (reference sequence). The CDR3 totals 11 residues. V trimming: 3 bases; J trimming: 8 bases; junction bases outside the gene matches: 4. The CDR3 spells CSASLGQQQYV. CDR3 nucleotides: TGCAGTGCTAGTCTGGGACAGCAGCAGTACGTC.

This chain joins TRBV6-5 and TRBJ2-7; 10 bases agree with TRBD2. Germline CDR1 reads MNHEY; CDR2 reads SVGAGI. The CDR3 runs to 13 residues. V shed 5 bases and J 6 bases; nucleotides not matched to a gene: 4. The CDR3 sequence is CASSRLAGAEQYV. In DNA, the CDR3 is TGTGCCAGCAGTCGCCTAGCGGGAGCCGAGCAGTACGTC.

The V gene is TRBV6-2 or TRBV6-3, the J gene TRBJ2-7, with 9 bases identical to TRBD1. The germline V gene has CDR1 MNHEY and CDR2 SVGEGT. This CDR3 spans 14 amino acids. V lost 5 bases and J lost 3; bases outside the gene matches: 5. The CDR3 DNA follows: TGTGCCAGCAGTCACCGGGACAGGGACTACGAGCAGTACGTC. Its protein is CASSHRDRDYEQYV.

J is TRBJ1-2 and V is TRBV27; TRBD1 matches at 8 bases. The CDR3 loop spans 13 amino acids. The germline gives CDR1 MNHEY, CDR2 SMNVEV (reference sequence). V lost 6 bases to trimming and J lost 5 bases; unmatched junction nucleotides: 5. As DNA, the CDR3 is TGTGCCAGCAGACTGGGACAGGCTTATGGCTACACCTTC. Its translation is CASRLGQAYGYTF.

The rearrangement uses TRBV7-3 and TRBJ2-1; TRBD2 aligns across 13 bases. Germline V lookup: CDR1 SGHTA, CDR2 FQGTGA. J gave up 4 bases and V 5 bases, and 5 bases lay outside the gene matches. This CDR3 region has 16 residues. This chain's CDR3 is CASSPQGLAGYNEQFF. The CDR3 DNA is TGTGCCAGCAGCCCCCAGGGACTAGCGGGGTACAATGAGCAGTTCTTC. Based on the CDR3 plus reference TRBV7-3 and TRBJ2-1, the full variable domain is GAGVSQTPSNKVTEKGKYVELRCDPISGHTALYWYRQSLGQGPEFLIYFQGTGAADDSGLPNDRFFAVRPEGSVSTLKIQRTERGDSAVYLCASSPQGLAGYNEQFFGPGTRLTVL.

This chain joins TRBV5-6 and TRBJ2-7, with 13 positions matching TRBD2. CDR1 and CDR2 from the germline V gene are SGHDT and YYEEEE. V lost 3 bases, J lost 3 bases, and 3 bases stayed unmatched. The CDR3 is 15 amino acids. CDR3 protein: CASSSGLAGVYEQYV. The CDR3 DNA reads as TGTGCCAGCAGCTCAGGACTAGCGGGAGTCTACGAGCAGTACGTC.

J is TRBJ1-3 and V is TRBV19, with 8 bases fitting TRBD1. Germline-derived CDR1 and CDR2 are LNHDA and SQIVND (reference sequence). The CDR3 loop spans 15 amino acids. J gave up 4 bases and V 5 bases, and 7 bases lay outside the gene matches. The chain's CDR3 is CASSPTGARGNTIYF. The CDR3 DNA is TGTGCCAGTAGTCCGACAGGGGCGCGGGGAAACACCATATATTTT.

The CDR3 sequence is CASSLGGGVPKKLFF. In nucleotides, the CDR3 is TGCGCCAGCAGCTTGGGAGGGGGCGTCCCGAAAAAACTGTTTTTT. The chain carries TRBV5-1 and TRBJ1-4; TRBD1 aligns across 7 bases. V lost 0 bases to trimming and J lost 9 bases; unmatched junction nucleotides: 8. Germline-derived CDR1 and CDR2 are SGHRS and YFSETQ. CDR3 size: 15 residues.

The CDR3 sequence: CASSIRRAGDTDTQYF. The CDR3 DNA reads TGTGCCAGTAGTATTCGTCGAGCGGGGGACACAGATACGCAGTATTTT. The chain couples TRBV19 to TRBJ2-3; 8 bases map to TRBD2. Trimming at V came to 3 bases and at J to 2 bases, leaving 7 bases not matched to a gene. The germline CDR1 and CDR2 sequences are LNHDA and SQIVND (reference sequence). The CDR3 contains 16 residues.

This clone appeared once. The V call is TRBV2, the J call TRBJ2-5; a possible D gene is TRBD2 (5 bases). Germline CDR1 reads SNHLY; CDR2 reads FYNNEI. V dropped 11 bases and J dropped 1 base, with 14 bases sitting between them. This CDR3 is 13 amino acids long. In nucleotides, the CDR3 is TGTGCCGGGAGTTGGGAGTCCCAAGAGACCCAGTACTTC. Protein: CAGSWESQETQYF.

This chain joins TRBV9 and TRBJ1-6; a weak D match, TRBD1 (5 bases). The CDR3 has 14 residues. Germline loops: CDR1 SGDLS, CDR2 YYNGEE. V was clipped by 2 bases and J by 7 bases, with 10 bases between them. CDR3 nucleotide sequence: TGTGCCAGCAGCGTCGGACACAGGAATTCACCCCTCCACTTT. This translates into CASSVGHRNSPLHF.

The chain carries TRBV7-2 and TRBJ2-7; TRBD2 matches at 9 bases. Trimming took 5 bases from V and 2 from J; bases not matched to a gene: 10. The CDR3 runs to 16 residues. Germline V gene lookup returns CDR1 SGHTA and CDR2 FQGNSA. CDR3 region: CASSLPGGGGAYEQYF. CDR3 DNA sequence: TGTGCCAGCAGCCTCCCCGGGGGCGGGGGGGCCTACGAGCAGTACTTC.

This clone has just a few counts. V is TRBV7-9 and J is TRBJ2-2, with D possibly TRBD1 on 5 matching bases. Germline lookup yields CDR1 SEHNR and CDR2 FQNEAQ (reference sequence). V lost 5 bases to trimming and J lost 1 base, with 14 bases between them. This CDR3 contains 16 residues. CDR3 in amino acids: CASSPYRLGNTGELFF. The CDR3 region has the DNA TGTGCCAGCAGCCCCTACAGGTTAGGGAACACCGGGGAGCTGTTTTTT.

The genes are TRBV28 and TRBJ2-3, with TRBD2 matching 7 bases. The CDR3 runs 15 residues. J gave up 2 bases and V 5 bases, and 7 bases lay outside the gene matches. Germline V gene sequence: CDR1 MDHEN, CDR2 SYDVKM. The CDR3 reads CASSRVGTNTDTQYF. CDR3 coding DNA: TGTGCCAGCAGTCGGGTTGGGACTAACACAGATACGCAGTATTTT.

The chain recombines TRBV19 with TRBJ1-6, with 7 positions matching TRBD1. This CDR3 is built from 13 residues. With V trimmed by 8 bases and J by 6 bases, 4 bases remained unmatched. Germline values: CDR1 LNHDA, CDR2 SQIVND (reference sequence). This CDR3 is CASSQGGNSPLHF. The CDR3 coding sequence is TGTGCCAGTTCCCAGGGGGGTAATTCACCCCTCCACTTT.

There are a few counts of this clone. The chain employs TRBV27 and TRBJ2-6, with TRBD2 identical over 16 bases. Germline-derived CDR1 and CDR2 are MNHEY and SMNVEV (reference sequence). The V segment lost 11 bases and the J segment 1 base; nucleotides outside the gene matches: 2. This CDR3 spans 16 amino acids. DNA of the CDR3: TGTGCCGTGGGACTAGCGGGAGGGTCTGGGGCCAACGTCCTGACTTTC. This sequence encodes CAVGLAGGSGANVLTF. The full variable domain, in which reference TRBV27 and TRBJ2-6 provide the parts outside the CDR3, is EAQVTQNPRYLITVTGKKLTVTCSQNMNHEYMSWYRQDPGLGLRQIYYSMNVEVTDKGDVPEGYKVSRKEKRNFPLILESPSPNQTSLYFCAVGLAGGSGANVLTFGAGSRLTVL.

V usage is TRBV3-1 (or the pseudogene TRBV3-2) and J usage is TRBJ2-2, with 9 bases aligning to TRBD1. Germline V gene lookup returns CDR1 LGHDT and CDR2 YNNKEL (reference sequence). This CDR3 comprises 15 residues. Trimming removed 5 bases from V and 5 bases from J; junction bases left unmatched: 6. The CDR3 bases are TGTGCCAGCAGCGATGGACAGGGGTATACCGGGGAGCTGTTTTTT. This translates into CASSDGQGYTGELFF.